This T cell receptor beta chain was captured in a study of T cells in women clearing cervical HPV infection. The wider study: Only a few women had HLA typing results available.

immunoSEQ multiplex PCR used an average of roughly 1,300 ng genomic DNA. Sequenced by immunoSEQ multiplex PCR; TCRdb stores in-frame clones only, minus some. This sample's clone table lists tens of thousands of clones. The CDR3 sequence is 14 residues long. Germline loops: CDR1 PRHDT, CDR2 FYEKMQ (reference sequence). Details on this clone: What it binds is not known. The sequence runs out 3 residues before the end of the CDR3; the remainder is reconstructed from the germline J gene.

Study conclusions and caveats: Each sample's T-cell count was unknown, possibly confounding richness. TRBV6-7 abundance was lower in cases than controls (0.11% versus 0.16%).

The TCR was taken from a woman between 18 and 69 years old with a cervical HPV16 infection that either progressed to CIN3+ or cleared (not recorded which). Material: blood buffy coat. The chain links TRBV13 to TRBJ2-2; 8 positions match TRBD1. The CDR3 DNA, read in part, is TGTGCCAGCAGCTTGGGACAGGCAAACGAAAAG. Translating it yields CASSLGQANEK. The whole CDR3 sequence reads CASSLGQANEKLFF.